The 7 T cell receptor beta chains below come from one sample, sequenced in a study of spatial heterogeneity in lung cancer. The time point denotes: sample taken at primary tumor resection. These receptors are not linked to any known antigen. Study findings and constraints: Within tumors, counts of expanded alpha and beta TCRs tracked tumor mutation counts.

TCRdb re-analysed the 5' RACE reads in MiXCR, keeping a single row per CDR3 protein. The sample consists of 100,000 or so distinct CDR3 sequences, around 4.8% of them appearing once. The source was lung tumor tissue, collected at surgery. Receptor source: a male donor with early-stage non-small cell lung cancer.

This clonotype was observed many times. This chain connects TRBV12-3 or TRBV12-4 to TRBJ2-2; TRBD1 aligns across 8 bases. The V gene end was trimmed by 6 bases and the J gene end by 7 bases; junction bases not matched to a gene: 10. The CDR3 is made up of 15 amino acids. The CDR3 DNA sequence: TGTGCCAGCAGCCCGGACAGGGCCCATGTCGGGGAGCTGTTTTTT. Translating gives CASSPDRAHVGELFF.

This clonotype was seen repeatedly, ten times or more. V usage is TRBV20-1 and J usage is TRBJ2-7; D is ambiguous. CDR3 length: 17 residues. Germline V gene lookup returns CDR1 DFQATT and CDR2 SNEGSKA (reference sequence). The ends were cut back, 1 base at V and 2 bases at J, with 21 bases in the middle. CDR3 DNA: TGCAGTGCTAGAGGCCTTCCGGCACTCGAGTTACCCTACGAGCAGTACTTC. It yields the protein CSARGLPALELPYEQYF.

This clonotype was seen ten or more times. J is TRBJ2-1 and V is TRBV27, with TRBD1 matching 9 bases. J lost 8 bases, V lost 3 bases, and 5 bases had no gene match. The CDR3 extends over 14 amino acids. The germline V gene has CDR1 MNHEY and CDR2 SMNVEV (reference sequence). CDR3 loop: CASSFTRTGDEQFF. CDR3 in DNA: TGTGCCAGCAGTTTTACGCGGACAGGGGATGAGCAGTTCTTC.

This clonotype was picked up a small number of times. This CDR3 reads CASSPGTGGPTDTQYF. For the CDR3, the DNA is TGCGCCAGCAGCCCGGGAACGGGAGGCCCAACAGATACGCAGTATTTT. This chain connects TRBV5-1 to TRBJ2-3, with 7 nucleotides matching TRBD2. This CDR3 has 16 amino acids. Unmatched junction bases numbered 11, after V lost 4 bases and J lost 3 bases. The germline V gene has CDR1 SGHRS and CDR2 YFSETQ.

At least ten counts were recorded for this clonotype. The V call is TRBV28, the J call TRBJ2-1; D perhaps matches TRBD2 (5 bases). The CDR3 loop spans 13 amino acids. Germline loops: CDR1 MDHEN, CDR2 SYDVKM. V dropped 5 bases and J dropped 7 bases, with 12 bases sitting between them. The CDR3 DNA sequence: TGTGCCAGCAGTGGGAGAGTACGGAATGAGCAGTTCTTC. Translating it yields CASSGRVRNEQFF.

This clonotype was found many times. The J gene is TRBJ2-1, the V gene TRBV2; D remains ambiguous. The length of the CDR3 is 11 residues. Germline V gives CDR1 SNHLY, CDR2 FYNNEI. With 9 bases removed from V and 8 bases from J, the gap between germline ends came to 11 bases. The CDR3 coding sequence is TGTGCCAGTAAAGACTCTGATGAGCAGTTCTTC. Translated, it gives CASKDSDEQFF.

This clonotype was counted at least ten times. The chain couples TRBV27 to TRBJ2-2, with 9 bases lining up with TRBD2. The CDR3 loop spans 15 amino acids. Unmatched junction bases numbered 7, after V lost 3 bases and J lost 8 bases. Germline V gene sequence: CDR1 MNHEY, CDR2 SMNVEV (reference sequence). The CDR3 loop reads CASSFLAGGPGELFF. The CDR3 region has the DNA TGTGCCAGCAGTTTTTTGGCGGGAGGGCCTGGGGAGCTGTTTTTT.